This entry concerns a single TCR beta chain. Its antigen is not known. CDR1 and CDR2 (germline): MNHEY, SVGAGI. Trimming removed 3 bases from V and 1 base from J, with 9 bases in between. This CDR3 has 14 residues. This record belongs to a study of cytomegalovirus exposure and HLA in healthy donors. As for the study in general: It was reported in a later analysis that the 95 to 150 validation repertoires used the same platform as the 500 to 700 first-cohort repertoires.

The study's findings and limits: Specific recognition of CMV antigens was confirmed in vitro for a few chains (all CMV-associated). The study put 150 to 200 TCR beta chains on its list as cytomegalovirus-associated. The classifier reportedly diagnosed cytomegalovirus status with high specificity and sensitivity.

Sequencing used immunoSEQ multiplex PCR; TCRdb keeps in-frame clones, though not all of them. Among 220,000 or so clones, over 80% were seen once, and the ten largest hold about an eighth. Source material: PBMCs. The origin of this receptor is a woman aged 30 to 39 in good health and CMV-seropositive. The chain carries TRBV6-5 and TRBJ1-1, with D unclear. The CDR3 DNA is TGTGCCAGCAGTTATCGGTTCGAGAACACTGAAGCTTTCTTT. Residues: CASSYRFENTEAFF.